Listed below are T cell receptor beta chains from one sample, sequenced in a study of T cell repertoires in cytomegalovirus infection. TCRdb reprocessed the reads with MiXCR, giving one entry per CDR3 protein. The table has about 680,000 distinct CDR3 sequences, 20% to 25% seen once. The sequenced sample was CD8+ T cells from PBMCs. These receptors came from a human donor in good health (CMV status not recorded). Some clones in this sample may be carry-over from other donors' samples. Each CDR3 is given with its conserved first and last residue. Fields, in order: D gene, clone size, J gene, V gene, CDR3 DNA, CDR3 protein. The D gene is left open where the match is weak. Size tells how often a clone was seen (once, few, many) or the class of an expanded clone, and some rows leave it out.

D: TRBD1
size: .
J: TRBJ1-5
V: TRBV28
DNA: TGTGCCAGCGGTACAGGGGAGGGTAGCAATCAGCCCCAGCATTTT
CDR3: CASGTGEGSNQPQHF

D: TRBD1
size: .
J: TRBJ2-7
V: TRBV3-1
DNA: TGTGCCAGCAGCCCCGGACAGGGGCTTACCTACGAGCAGTACTTC
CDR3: CASSPGQGLTYEQYF

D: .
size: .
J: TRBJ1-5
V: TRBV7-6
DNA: TGTGCCAGCAGCCGAAGGGTCTTTAATCAGCCCCAGCAATTT
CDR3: CASSRRVFNQPQQF

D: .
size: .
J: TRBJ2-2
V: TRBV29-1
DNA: TGCAGCGTCCCAGATCCTCAGGGGCTTTCGAACACCGGGGAGCTGTTTTTT
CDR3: CSVPDPQGLSNTGELFF

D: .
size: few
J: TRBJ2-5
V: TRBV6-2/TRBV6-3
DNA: TGTGCCAGCAGTCTCCACGTTTTCGCCCAGTACTTC
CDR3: CASSLHVFAQYF

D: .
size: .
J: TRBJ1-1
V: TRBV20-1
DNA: TGCAGTGCTAGAGATTCAGGGGAGACTGAAGCTTTCTTT
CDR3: CSARDSGETEAFF

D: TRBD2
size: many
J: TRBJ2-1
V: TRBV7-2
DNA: TGTGCCAGCAGCCAGTGGCGGGGGGGCGATGAGCAGTTCTTC
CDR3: CASSQWRGGDEQFF

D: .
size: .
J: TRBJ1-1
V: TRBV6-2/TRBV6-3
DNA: TGTGCCAGCAGTTATCAGGGATTGAACACTAAAGCTTTCTTT
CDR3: CASSYQGLNTKAFF

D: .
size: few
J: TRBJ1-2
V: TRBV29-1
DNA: TGCAGCGTTGAAGATCGGTTAAGTGACTATGGCTACACCTTC
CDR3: CSVEDRLSDYGYTF

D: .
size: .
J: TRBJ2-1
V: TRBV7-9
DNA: TGTGCCAGCAGCGCGGGACCTGTGGGGTACAATGAGCAGTTCTTC
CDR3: CASSAGPVGYNEQFF

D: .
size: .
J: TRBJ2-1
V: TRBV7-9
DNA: TGTGCCAGCAGCTCGGGACTCAGGTGGGATGAGCAGTTCTTC
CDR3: CASSSGLRWDEQFF

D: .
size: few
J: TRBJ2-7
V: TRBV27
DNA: TGTGCCAGCCGGCCCCGGGGTGCCGGTGGGTACGAGCAGTACTTC
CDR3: CASRPRGAGGYEQYF

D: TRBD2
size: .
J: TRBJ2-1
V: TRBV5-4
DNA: TGTGCCAGCAGCTCTGACCCAAGGGGCGGGGGAAACAATGAGCAGTTCTTC
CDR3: CASSSDPRGGGNNEQFF

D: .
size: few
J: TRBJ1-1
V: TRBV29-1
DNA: TGTAGCGCCCGAGGGGGACCCCGGAACACTGAAGCTTTCTTT
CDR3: CSARGGPRNTEAFF

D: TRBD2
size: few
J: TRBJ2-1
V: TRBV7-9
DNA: TGTGCCAGCAGCACCGGCGGGGGGCGGAATGAGCAGTTCTTC
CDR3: CASSTGGGRNEQFF

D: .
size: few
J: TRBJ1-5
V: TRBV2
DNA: TGTGCCACCACCAGCGTCAATCAGCCCCAGCATTTT
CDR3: CATTSVNQPQHF

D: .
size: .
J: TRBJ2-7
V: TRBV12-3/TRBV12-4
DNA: TGTGCCAGCAGAACAGCGCTCTACTACGAGCAGTACTTC
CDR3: CASRTALYYEQYF

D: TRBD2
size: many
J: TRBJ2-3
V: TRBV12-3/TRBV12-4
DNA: TGTGCCAGCAGCCCCTTGGAGCGGGGGAGCACAGATACGCAGTATTTT
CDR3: CASSPLERGSTDTQYF

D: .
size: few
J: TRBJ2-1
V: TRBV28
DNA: TGTGCCAGCGTGCCGGGCTTTCACAATGAGCAGTTCTTC
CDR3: CASVPGFHNEQFF

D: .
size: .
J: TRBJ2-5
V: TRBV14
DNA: TGTGCCAGCAGCCAAGATTCCGGACCCCAAGAGACCCAGTACTTC
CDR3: CASSQDSGPQETQYF

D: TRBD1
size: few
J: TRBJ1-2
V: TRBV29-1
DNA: TGCAGCGTTGACGCAGCCCAGGGGGCTGACTATGGCTACACCTTC
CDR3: CSVDAAQGADYGYTF

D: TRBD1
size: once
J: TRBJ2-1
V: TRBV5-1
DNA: TGCGCCAGCAGCTTGGCCCGGGACAGGGGTAATGAGCAGTTCTTC
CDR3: CASSLARDRGNEQFF

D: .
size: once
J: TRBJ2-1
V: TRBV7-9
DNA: TGTGCCAGCAGACCAACTACCCCGGGTGAGCAGTTCTTC
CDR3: CASRPTTPGEQFF

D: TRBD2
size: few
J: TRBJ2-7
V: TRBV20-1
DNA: TGCAGTGCTAGCCCAGCGGGACCGGATGAGCAGTACTTC
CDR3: CSASPAGPDEQYF

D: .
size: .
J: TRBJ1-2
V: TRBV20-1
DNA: TGCAGTGCTGAAGCCGACAGTCACTATGGCTACACCTTC
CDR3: CSAEADSHYGYTF

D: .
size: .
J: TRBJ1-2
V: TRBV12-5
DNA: TGTGCTAGTGGTTTGGTGGACCATACGATCTATGGCTACACCTTC
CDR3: CASGLVDHTIYGYTF

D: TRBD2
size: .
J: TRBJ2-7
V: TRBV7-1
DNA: TGTGCCAGCAGCCCTGGGGAGGGCTACGTCCGCGAGCAGTACTTC
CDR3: CASSPGEGYVREQYF

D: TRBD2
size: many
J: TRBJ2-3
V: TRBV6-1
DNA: TGTGCCAGCAGTTACGGGGGGGTCCGAGATACGCAGTATTTT
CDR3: CASSYGGVRDTQYF

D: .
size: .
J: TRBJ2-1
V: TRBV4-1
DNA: TGCGCCAGCAGCCAAGCCCCCCACGTTAGTTACGGGCGTGAGCAGTTCTTC
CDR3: CASSQAPHVSYGREQFF

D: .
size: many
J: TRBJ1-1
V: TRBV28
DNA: TGTGCCAGCAGTTTCGACAGCCTAAACACTGAAGCTTTCTTT
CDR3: CASSFDSLNTEAFF

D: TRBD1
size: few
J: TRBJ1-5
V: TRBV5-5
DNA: TGTGCCAGCAGCTCGAGAGGGGGCGATCAGCCCCAGCATTTT
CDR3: CASSSRGGDQPQHF

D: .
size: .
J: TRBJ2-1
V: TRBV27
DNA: TGTGCCAGCAGTCTCCGGACGAGGGGGGGTGAGCAGTTCTTC
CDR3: CASSLRTRGGEQFF

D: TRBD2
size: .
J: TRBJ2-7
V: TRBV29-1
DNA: TGCAGCGTAGGTAGCGGGATTGGCGAGCAGTACTTC
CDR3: CSVGSGIGEQYF

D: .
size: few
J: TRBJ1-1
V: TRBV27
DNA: TGTGCCAGCAGCCCCTACCCCAAGTCTGAAGCTTTCTTT
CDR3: CASSPYPKSEAFF

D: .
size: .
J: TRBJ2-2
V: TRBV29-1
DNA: TGCAGCGTTCGGGAGGGGACAGGGAGTCGGACCGGGGAGCTGTTTTTT
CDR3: CSVREGTGSRTGELFF

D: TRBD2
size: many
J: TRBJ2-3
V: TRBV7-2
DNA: TGTGCCAGCGGCCTGCTAGCGGGGCCAGATACGCAGTATTTT
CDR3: CASGLLAGPDTQYF

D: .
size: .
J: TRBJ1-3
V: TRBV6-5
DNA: TGTGCCAGCAGTCCGGCTACCTCTGGAAACACCATATATTTT
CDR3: CASSPATSGNTIYF

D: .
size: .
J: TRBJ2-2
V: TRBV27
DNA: TGTGCCAGCAGTTGGGGCCCAGGGGAGCTGTTTTTT
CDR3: CASSWGPGELFF

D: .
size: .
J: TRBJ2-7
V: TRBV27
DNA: TGTGCCAGCAGTTTTGGGGTAAGGGACGAGCAGTACTTC
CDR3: CASSFGVRDEQYF

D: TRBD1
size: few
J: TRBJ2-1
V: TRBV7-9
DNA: TGTGCCAGCAGCTCGATAGAAGCGACAGGGGACTACAATGAGCAGTTCTTC
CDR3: CASSSIEATGDYNEQFF

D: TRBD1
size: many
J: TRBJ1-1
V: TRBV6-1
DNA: TGTGCCAGCAGTGCCCCGGCATATGGGACAGCGAACACTGAAGCTTTCTTT
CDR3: CASSAPAYGTANTEAFF

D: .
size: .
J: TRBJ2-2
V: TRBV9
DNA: TGTGCCAGCAGCGTAGGGACCCCACGGACTTTGGCCGGGGAGCTGTTTTTT
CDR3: CASSVGTPRTLAGELFF

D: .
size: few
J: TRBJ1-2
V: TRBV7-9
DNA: TGTGCCAGCAGCTTAGGTATCAGTATCTATGGCTACACCTTC
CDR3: CASSLGISIYGYTF

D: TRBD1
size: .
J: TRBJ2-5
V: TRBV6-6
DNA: TGTGCCAGCAGTTACTCGGTGGGACAGGGGGAAGAGACCCAGTACTTC
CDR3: CASSYSVGQGEETQYF

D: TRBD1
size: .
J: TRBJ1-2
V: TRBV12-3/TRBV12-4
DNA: TGTGCCAGCAGTTTAAGAGGGACAGGGGGCGTGGATGATGGCTACACCTTC
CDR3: CASSLRGTGGVDDGYTF

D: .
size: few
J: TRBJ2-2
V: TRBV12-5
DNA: TGTGCTAGTGGTTTGCTACAGCCTACGAACACCGGGGAGCTGTTTTTT
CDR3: CASGLLQPTNTGELFF

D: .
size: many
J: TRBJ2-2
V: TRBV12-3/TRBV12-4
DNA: TGTGCCAGCAAGCCGGGGTACGGCGGGGAGCTGTTTTTT
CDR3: CASKPGYGGELFF